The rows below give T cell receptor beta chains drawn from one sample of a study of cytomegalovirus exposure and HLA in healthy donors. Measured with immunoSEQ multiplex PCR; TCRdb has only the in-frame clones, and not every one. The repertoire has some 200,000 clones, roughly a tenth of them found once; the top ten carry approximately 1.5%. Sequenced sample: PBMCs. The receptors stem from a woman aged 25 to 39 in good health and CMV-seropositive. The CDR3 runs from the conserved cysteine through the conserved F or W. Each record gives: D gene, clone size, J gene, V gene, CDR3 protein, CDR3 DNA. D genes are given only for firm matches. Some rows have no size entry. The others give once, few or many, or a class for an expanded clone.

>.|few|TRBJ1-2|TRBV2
CATERTPSDYGYTF
TGTGCCACCGAGCGGACCCCCTCGGACTATGGCTACACCTTC
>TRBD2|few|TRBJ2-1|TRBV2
CASSGLAGSEQFF
TGTGCCAGCAGTGGACTAGCGGGAAGTGAGCAGTTCTTC
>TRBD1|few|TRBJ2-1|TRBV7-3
CASSSGTGDNEQFF
TGTGCCAGCAGCTCGGGGACAGGGGACAATGAGCAGTTCTTC
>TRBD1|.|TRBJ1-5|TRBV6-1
CASSEDRVQPQHF
TGTGCCAGCAGTGAGGACAGGGTTCAGCCCCAGCATTTT
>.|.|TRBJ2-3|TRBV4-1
CASSQIGDTDTQYF
TGCGCCAGCAGCCAAATCGGGGACACAGATACGCAGTATTTT
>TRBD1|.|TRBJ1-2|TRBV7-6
CASSLGTGIGYTF
TGTGCCAGCAGCTTGGGGACAGGGATAGGCTACACCTTC
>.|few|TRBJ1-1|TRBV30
CARKPGHLNTEAFF
TGTGCCCGAAAGCCGGGACACCTTAACACTGAAGCTTTCTTT
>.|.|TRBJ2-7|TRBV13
CASSGLGGNPYEQYF
TGTGCCAGCAGCGGGTTGGGGGGAAACCCCTACGAGCAGTACTTC
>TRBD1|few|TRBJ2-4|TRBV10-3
CAISGTGEIQYF
TGTGCCATATCCGGGACAGGGGAAATTCAGTACTTC
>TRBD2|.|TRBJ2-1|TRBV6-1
CASSGTSGSYNEQFF
TGTGCCAGCAGTGGAACTAGCGGTTCCTACAATGAGCAGTTCTTC
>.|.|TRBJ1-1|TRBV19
CASSGLSLLNTEAFF
TGTGCCAGTAGTGGCTTATCCTTGCTGAACACTGAAGCTTTCTTT
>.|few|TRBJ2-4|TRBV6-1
CASSVGTLAKNIQYF
TGTGCCAGCAGTGTAGGGACACTAGCCAAAAACATTCAGTACTTC
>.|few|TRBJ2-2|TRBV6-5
CASSYLTRVGGELFF
TGTGCCAGCAGTTACCTAACGAGAGTTGGCGGGGAGCTGTTTTTT
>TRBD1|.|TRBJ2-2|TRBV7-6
CASGIQGNTDTGELFF
TGTGCCAGCGGAATACAGGGGAACACGGACACCGGGGAGCTGTTTTTT
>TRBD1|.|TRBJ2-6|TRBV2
CASSPIGTGAGANVLTF
TGTGCCAGCAGCCCAATAGGGACAGGGGCTGGGGCCAACGTCCTGACTTTC
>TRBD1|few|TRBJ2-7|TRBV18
CASSRDRGSYEQYF
TGTGCCAGCTCAAGGGACAGGGGGTCCTACGAGCAGTACTTC
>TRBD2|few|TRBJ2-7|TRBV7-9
CASSTEGLATYEQYF
TGTGCCAGCAGCACAGAGGGACTAGCAACCTACGAGCAGTACTTC
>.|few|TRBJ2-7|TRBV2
CASRQLTYEQYF
TGTGCCAGCAGACAACTAACCTACGAGCAGTACTTC
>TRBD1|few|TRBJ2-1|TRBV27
CASSQRTGSSDEQFF
TGTGCCAGCAGCCAACGGACAGGGTCTAGCGATGAGCAGTTCTTC
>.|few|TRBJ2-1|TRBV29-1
CSVRSREANNEQFF
TGCAGCGTCCGGAGTAGGGAGGCCAACAATGAGCAGTTCTTC
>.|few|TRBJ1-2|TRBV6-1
CASSEGGLLNNGYTF
TGTGCCAGCAGTGAAGGCGGACTTTTGAACAATGGCTACACCTTC
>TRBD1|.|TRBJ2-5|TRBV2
CASSEGGTGVRETQYF
TGTGCCAGCAGTGAGGGTGGAACAGGGGTAAGAGAGACCCAGTACTTC
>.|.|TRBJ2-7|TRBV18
CASSRIEYYEQYF
TGTGCCAGCTCACGCATAGAATACTACGAGCAGTACTTC
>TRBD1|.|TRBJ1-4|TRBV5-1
CASSPDRVRGEKLFF
TGCGCCAGCAGCCCCGACAGGGTTCGAGGTGAAAAACTGTTTTTT
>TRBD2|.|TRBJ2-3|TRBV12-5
CASGLRGGDTQYF
TGTGCTAGTGGTTTACGGGGGGGAGATACGCAGTATTTT
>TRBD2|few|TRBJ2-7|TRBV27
CASSILAGANEQYF
TGTGCCAGCAGTATACTAGCGGGAGCGAACGAGCAGTACTTC
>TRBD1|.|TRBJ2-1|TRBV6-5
CASWTGINEQFF
TGTGCCAGTTGGACAGGGATAAATGAGCAGTTCTTC
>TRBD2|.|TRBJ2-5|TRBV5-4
CASSLGTTFSETQYF
TGTGCCAGCAGCTTAGGGACTACATTTTCGGAGACCCAGTACTTC
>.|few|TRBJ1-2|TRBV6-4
CASSVSRGAYGYTF
TGTGCCAGCAGCGTATCACGAGGAGCCTATGGCTACACCTTC
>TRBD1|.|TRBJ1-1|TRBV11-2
CASSHRTGEAFF
TGTGCCAGCAGCCACAGGACAGGTGAAGCTTTCTTT
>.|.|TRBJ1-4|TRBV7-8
CASSPRRSGNEKLFF
TGTGCCAGCAGCCCGCGGCGGAGCGGTAATGAAAAACTGTTTTTT
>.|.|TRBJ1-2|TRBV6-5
CASSYSAPTGGYGYTF
TGTGCCAGCAGTTACTCGGCCCCGACGGGTGGCTATGGCTACACCTTC
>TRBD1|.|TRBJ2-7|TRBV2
CASRAGQAIYEQYF
TGTGCCAGCAGGGCCGGACAGGCCATCTACGAGCAGTACTTC
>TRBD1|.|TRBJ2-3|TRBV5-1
CASSIGQGAETDTQYF
TGCGCCAGCAGCATTGGACAGGGGGCCGAGACAGATACGCAGTATTTT
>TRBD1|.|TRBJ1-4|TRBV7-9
CASSLGTGGEKLFF
TGTGCCAGCAGCCTAGGAACAGGGGGGGAAAAACTGTTTTTT
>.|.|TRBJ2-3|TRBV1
CTSSQDLAGVDTDTQYF
TGCACCAGCAGCCAAGACCTAGCGGGTGTAGACACAGATACGCAGTATTTT
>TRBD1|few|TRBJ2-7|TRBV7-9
CASSLTQGAYEQYF
TGTGCCAGCAGCTTAACGCAGGGGGCCTACGAGCAGTACTTC
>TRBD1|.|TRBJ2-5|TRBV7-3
CASSLWGDREETQYF
TGTGCCAGCAGCTTATGGGGGGACAGGGAAGAGACCCAGTACTTC
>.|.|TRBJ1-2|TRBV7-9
CASSSRVYGYTF
TGTGCCAGCAGCTCACGGGTTTATGGCTACACCTTC
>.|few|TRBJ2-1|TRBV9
CASSVDWWGRKEYNEQFF
TGTGCCAGCAGCGTAGATTGGTGGGGGCGGAAAGAGTACAATGAGCAGTTCTTC
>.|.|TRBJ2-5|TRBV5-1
CASNHPGSRETQYF
TGCGCCAGCAACCACCCTGGGAGTCGAGAGACCCAGTACTTC
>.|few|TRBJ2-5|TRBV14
CASSPSLGPQETQYF
TGTGCCAGCAGCCCCAGTCTTGGGCCGCAAGAGACCCAGTACTTC
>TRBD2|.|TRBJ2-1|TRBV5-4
CASSLASGRADGEQFF
TGTGCCAGCAGCTTGGCTAGCGGGAGGGCCGACGGTGAGCAGTTCTTC
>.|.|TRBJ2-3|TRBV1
CTSSQGGVGTDTQYF
TGCACCAGCAGCCAAGGCGGGGTGGGGACAGATACGCAGTATTTT
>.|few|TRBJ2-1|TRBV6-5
CASSLQGRNEQFF
TGTGCCAGCAGTCTACAGGGGAGGAATGAGCAGTTCTTC
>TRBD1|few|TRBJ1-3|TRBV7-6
CASSRGLTGTSGNTIYF
TGTGCCAGCAGCCGAGGATTGACAGGGACTTCTGGAAACACCATATATTTT
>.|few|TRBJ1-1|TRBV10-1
CASSEWGDTEAFF
TGCGCCAGCAGTGAGTGGGGGGACACTGAAGCTTTCTTT
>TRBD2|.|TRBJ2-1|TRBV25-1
CASSFTGRAPLNEQFF
TGTGCCAGCAGTTTTACGGGGAGGGCCCCCCTCAATGAGCAGTTCTTC
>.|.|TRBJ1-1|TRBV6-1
CASKRPGSEAFF
TGTGCAAGCAAACGTCCGGGGTCTGAAGCTTTCTTT
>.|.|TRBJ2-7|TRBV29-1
CSASSDYEQYF
TGCAGCGCAAGTAGCGACTACGAGCAGTACTTC
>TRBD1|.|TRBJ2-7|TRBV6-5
CASSYGDREYEQYF
TGTGCCAGCAGTTACGGGGACAGGGAATACGAGCAGTACTTC
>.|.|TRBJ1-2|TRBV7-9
CASSLSRVEYGYTF
TGTGCCAGCAGCTTATCTCGGGTAGAATATGGCTACACCTTC
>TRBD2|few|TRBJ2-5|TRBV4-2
CASSQPSPGLGKTQYF
TGTGCCAGCAGCCAGCCCAGTCCGGGACTAGGAAAGACCCAGTACTTC
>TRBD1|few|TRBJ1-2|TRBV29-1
CRETGDYGYTF
TGCAGGGAGACAGGGGACTATGGCTACACCTTC
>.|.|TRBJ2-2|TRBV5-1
CASSLTGTSNTGELFF
TGCGCCAGCAGCTTGACCGGGACTTCGAACACCGGGGAGCTGTTTTTT
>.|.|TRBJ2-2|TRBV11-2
CASRPTLGGLNTGELFF
TGTGCCAGCAGACCAACCTTGGGCGGGCTAAACACCGGGGAGCTGTTTTTT
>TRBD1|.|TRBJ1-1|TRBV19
CASSIPRGLRTFF
TGTGCCAGTAGTATCCCCAGGGGGCTAAGAACTTTCTTT
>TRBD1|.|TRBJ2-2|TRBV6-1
CASSQDRERGELFF
TGTGCCAGCAGCCAGGACAGGGAAAGAGGGGAGCTGTTTTTT
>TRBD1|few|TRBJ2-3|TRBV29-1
CSVEDRVGGPDTQYF
TGCAGCGTTGAAGATCGGGTAGGGGGCCCAGATACGCAGTATTTT
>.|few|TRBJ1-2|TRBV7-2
CASSHGQNYGYTF
TGTGCCAGCAGCCACGGACAGAACTATGGCTACACCTTC